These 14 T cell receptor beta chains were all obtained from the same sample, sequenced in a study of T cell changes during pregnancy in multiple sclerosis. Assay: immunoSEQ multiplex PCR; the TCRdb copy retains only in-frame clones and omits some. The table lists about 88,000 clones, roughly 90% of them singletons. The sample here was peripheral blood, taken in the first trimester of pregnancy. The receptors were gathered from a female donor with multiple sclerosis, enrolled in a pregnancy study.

This CDR3 reads CASGHTPRATYGYTF. The CDR3 coding sequence is TGTGCCAGCGGTCATACGCCCCGAGCCACCTATGGCTACACCTTC. The chain carries TRBV27 and TRBJ1-2; no clear D. V was trimmed by 8 bases and J by 4 bases, leaving 20 bases between them. The CDR3 covers 15 residues. Germline V lookup: CDR1 MNHEY, CDR2 SMNVEV (reference sequence).

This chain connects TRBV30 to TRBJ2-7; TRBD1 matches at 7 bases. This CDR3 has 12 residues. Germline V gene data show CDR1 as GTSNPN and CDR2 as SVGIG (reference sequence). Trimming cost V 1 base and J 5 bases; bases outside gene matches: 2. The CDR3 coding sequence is TGTGCCTGGAGTGCCACAGGGGACGAGCAGTACTTC. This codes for CAWSATGDEQYF. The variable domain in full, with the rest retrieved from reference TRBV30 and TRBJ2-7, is SQTIHQWPATLVQPVGSPLSLECTVEGTSNPNLYWYRQAAGRGLQLLFYSVGIGQISSEVPQNLSASRPQDRQFILSSKKLLLSDSGFYLCAWSATGDEQYFGPGTRLTVT.

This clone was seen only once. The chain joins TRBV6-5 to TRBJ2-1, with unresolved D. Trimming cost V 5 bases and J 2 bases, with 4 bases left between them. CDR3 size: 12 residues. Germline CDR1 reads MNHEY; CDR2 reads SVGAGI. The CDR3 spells CASSPTYNEQFF. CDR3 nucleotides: TGTGCCAGCAGTCCTACCTACAATGAGCAGTTCTTC.

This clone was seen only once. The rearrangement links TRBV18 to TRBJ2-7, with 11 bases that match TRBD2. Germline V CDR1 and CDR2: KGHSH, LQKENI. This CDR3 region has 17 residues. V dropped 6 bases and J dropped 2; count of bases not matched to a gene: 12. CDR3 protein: CASSLLAGGPGPYEQYF. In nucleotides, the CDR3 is TGTGCCAGCTCGCTTCTAGCGGGAGGCCCCGGCCCCTACGAGCAGTACTTC. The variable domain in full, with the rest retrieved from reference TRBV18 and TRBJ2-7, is NAGVMQNPRHLVRRRGQEARLRCSPMKGHSHVYWYRQLPEEGLKFMVYLQKENIIDESGMPKERFSAEFPKEGPSILRIQQVVRGDSAAYFCASSLLAGGPGPYEQYFGPGTRLTVT.

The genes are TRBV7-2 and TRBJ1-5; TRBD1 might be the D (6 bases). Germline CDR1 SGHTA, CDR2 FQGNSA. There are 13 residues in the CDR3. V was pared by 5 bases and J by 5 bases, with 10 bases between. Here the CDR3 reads CASSGHRDQPQHF. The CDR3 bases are TGTGCCAGCAGCGGACACAGGGATCAGCCCCAGCATTTT. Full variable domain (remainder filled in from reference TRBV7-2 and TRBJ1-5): GAGVSQSPSNKVTEKGKDVELRCDPISGHTALYWYRQSLGQGLEFLIYFQGNSAPDKSGLPSDRFSAERTGGSVSTLTIQRTQQEDSAVYLCASSGHRDQPQHFGDGTRLSIL.

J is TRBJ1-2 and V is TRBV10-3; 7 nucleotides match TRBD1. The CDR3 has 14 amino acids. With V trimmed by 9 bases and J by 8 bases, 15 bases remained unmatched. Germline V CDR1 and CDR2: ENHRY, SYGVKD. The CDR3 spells CAIRDKGGAEGYTF. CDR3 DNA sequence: TGTGCCATTCGGGATAAAGGGGGCGCGGAAGGCTACACCTTC.

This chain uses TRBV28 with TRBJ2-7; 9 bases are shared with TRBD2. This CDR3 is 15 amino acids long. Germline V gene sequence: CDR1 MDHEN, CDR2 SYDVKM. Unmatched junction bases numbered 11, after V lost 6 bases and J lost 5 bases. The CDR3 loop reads CASSTESGRLDEQYF. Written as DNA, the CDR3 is TGTGCCAGCAGCACCGAAAGCGGGAGGCTTGACGAGCAGTACTTC.

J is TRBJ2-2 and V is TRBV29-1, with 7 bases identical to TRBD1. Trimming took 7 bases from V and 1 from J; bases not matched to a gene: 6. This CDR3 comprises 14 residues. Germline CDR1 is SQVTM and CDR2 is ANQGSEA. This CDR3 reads CSGGTEMNTGELFF. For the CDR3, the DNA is TGCAGCGGTGGGACAGAGATGAACACCGGGGAGCTGTTTTTT.

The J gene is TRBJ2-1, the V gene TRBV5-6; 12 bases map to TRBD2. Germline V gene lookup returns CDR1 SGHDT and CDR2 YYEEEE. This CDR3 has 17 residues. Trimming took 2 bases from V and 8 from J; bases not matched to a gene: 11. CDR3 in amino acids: CASSLLLAGGIGDEQFF. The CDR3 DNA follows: TGTGCCAGCAGCTTATTACTAGCGGGAGGAATTGGCGATGAGCAGTTCTTC.

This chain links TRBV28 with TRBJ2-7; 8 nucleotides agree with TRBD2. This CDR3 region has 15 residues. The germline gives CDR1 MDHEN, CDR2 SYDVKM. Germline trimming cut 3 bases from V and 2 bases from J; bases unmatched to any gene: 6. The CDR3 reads CASSLDSGATYEQYF. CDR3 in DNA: TGTGCCAGCAGTTTGGATAGCGGGGCCACCTACGAGCAGTACTTC.

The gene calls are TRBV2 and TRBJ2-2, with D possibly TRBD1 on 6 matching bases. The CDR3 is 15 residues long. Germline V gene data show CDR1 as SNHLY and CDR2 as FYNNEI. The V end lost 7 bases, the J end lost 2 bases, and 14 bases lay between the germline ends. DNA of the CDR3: TGTGCCAGCACCCCGCAGGGGAGTAACACCGGGGAGCTGTTTTTT. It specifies CASTPQGSNTGELFF.

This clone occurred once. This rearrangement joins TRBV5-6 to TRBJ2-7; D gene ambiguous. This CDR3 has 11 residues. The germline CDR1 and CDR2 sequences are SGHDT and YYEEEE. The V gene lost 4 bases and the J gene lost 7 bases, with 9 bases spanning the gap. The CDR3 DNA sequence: TGTGCCAGCAGCGACAACTGGGAGCAGTACTTC. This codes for CASSDNWEQYF.

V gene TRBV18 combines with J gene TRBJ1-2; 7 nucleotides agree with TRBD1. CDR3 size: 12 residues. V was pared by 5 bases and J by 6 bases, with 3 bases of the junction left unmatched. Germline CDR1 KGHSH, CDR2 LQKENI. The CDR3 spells CASSSGTDGYTF. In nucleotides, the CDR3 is TGTGCCAGCTCATCCGGGACAGATGGCTACACCTTC.

The CDR3 loop is CASSLTGTPRETQYF. CDR3 nucleotides: TGTGCCAGCAGCCTAACCGGGACTCCACGAGAGACCCAGTACTTC. This rearrangement joins TRBV11-3 to TRBJ2-5; D might be TRBD2 (6 bases). The CDR3 runs 15 residues. Trimming removed 5 bases from V and 4 bases from J, with 17 bases in between. Germline-derived CDR1 and CDR2 are SGHNT and YENEEA.